These 7 T cell receptor beta chains were all obtained from the same sample, sequenced in a study of blood T cell repertoires in COVID-19. Measured with immunoSEQ multiplex PCR; TCRdb has only the in-frame clones, and not every one. The table has around 25,000 clones, 85% to 90% seen once. The specimen was peripheral blood. Receptors were obtained from an older woman with active COVID-19.

In DNA form, the CDR3 reads TGTGCCAGCAGCTTGCCAGGACAGGGGCCCGATGGCTACACCTTC. Translated, it gives CASSLPGQGPDGYTF. The chain links TRBV5-8 to TRBJ1-2; 9 bases match TRBD1. V was clipped by 1 base and J by 6 bases; unmatched bases: 7. Germline V CDR1 and CDR2: SGHTS, YDEGEE. The CDR3 spans 15 residues. Looking up the rest from reference TRBV5-8 and TRBJ1-2 gives the full variable domain: EAGVTQSPTHLIKTRGQQATLRCSPISGHTSVYWYQQALGLGLQFLLWYDEGEERNRGNFPPRFSGRQFPNYSSELNVNALELEDSALYLCASSLPGQGPDGYTFGSGTRLTVV.

The V gene is TRBV6-1, the J gene TRBJ2-7, with D possibly being TRBD1 (6 bases). Germline CDR1 reads MNHNS; CDR2 reads SASEGT. Trimming pared 2 bases from V and 4 bases from J, leaving 15 bases between. The CDR3 contains 15 residues. For the CDR3, the DNA is TGTGCCAGCAGTGAAAACTTACAGGGCCATTACGAGCAGTACTTC. Translating gives CASSENLQGHYEQYF.

V and J are TRBV19 and TRBJ2-3; TRBD2 matches at 13 bases. The CDR3 has 18 residues. With V trimmed by 6 bases and J by 0 bases, 9 bases remained unmatched. Germline V gene lookup returns CDR1 LNHDA and CDR2 SQIVND (reference sequence). CDR3 region: CASSGGTSGTPSTDTQYF. The CDR3 nucleotides are TGTGCCAGTAGCGGCGGGACTAGCGGGACCCCAAGCACAGATACGCAGTATTTT.

The chain is built from TRBV5-6 and TRBJ2-3; 13 nucleotides line up with TRBD2. Germline-derived CDR1 and CDR2 are SGHDT and YYEEEE. Trimming took 0 bases from V and 0 from J; bases not matched to a gene: 4. This CDR3 has 18 residues. CDR3 sequence reads: CASSLELAGGSSTDTQYF. The CDR3 bases are TGTGCCAGCAGCTTGGAACTAGCGGGAGGGTCTAGCACAGATACGCAGTATTTT.

The chain recombines TRBV20-1 with TRBJ2-7; TRBD2 is a possible D gene (5 bases). The CDR3 has 14 residues. CDR1 and CDR2 (germline): DFQATT, SNEGSKA (reference sequence). The V end lost 3 bases, the J end lost 2 bases, and 14 bases lay between the germline ends. CDR3 region: CSASRLAHTYEQYF. The CDR3 bases are TGCAGTGCTAGTCGTTTAGCGCATACCTACGAGCAGTACTTC.

V gene TRBV28 combines with J gene TRBJ1-1; the D is unclear. The germline V and J ends were trimmed by 3 bases and 1 base, with 9 bases remaining between them. Per the germline V gene, CDR1 is MDHEN and CDR2 is SYDVKM. CDR3 size: 14 residues. CDR3 DNA: TGTGCCAGCAGTTTCCTGGGCCGGAACACTGAAGCTTTCTTT. This sequence encodes CASSFLGRNTEAFF.

This sequence joins TRBV6-5 and TRBJ1-2, with 10 bases matching TRBD1. This CDR3 comprises 13 residues. V lost 6 bases and J lost 6; bases outside the gene matches: 4. Per the germline V gene, CDR1 is MNHEY and CDR2 is SVGAGI. CDR3 nucleotides: TGTGCCAGCAGCTGGGACAGGGGAAATGGCTACACCTTC. Translation: CASSWDRGNGYTF.